A selection of T cell receptor beta chains follows, all from one sample in a study of post-analysis software for immune sequencing data. TCRdb ran MiXCR on the PCR reads and lists one entry per CDR3 protein. Among roughly 670,000 distinct CDR3 sequences listed, 55% to 70% were seen once. The specimen sequenced was blood. The receptors originated from a girl aged 2 to 10 with multiple sclerosis. Each CDR3 is given with its conserved first and last residue.

V	length	J	CDR3
TRBV3-1	13	TRBJ2-7	CASAGHPKNEQYF
TRBV7-9	15	TRBJ2-1	CASSYSGPPNNEQFF
TRBV15	13	TRBJ2-1	CATSRDEGNEQFF
TRBV6-6	12	TRBJ2-7	CASSSDIYEQYF
TRBV28	14	TRBJ1-2	CASSLQIINYGYTF
TRBV3-1	16	TRBJ2-5	CASSPRGGRVQETQYF
TRBV15	16	TRBJ2-3	CATSESGTPSTDTQYF
TRBV5-1	16	TRBJ2-3	CASSLDYRDSHGTQYF
TRBV6-5	15	TRBJ2-3	CASSSRGEPPDTQYF
TRBV11-2	14	TRBJ2-2	CASSFLTNTGELFF
TRBV6-5	14	TRBJ1-1	CASKPSTGEAEAFF
TRBV4-1	16	TRBJ1-4	CASSQGWGGTNEKLFF
TRBV6-6	12	TRBJ2-1	CASSYGEREGFF
TRBV6-6	15	TRBJ2-7	CANRGLAGGTYEQYF
TRBV15	14	TRBJ2-7	CATSREPQFYEQYF
TRBV15	15	TRBJ1-1	CATSRSRGMNTEAFF
TRBV10-3	15	TRBJ2-1	CAISEGRDQYNEQFF
TRBV20-1	14	TRBJ2-5	CSARDPAGDLTQYF
TRBV24-1	15	TRBJ1-1	CATSGSGDRSTEAFF
TRBV6-2/TRBV6-3	11	TRBJ2-5	CATAQAETQYF
TRBV10-3	14	TRBJ1-1	CATDLGTGATEAFF
TRBV6-2/TRBV6-3	15	TRBJ2-1	CASSGGQGIYNEQFF
TRBV7-2	15	TRBJ2-2	CASSGTRGLGGELFF
TRBV29-1	13	TRBJ2-3	CSVRTGGADTQYF
TRBV3-1	16	TRBJ2-1	CASSPRLALSGVEQFF
TRBV13	15	TRBJ1-1	CASSLETGMNTEAFF
TRBV29-1	13	TRBJ1-2	CSAKWGAVYGYTF
TRBV20-1	12	TRBJ1-1	CSALGANTEAFF
TRBV29-1	13	TRBJ1-5	CSAVTGYGQPQHF
TRBV20-1	19	TRBJ2-6	CSAMEALRGGNSGANVLTF
TRBV6-6	17	TRBJ1-1	CASSNDRGEGMNTEAFF
TRBV20-1	12	TRBJ1-1	CSASLGTAEAFF
TRBV29-1	13	TRBJ2-7	CSVRQGPAYEQYF
TRBV18	12	TRBJ2-5	CASSPVEETQYF
TRBV7-2	17	TRBJ2-1	CASSPRTGTVGRNEQFF
TRBV7-2	17	TRBJ1-1	CASSFYGTGGVGTEAFF
TRBV12-3/TRBV12-4	15	TRBJ2-1	CASSPRTGILNEQFF
TRBV20-1	12	TRBJ2-7	CSATFSTYEQYF
TRBV6-2/TRBV6-3	16	-	CASSYGASGGQETQYF
TRBV10-3	14	TRBJ2-2	CAITPGHNTGELFF
TRBV10-3	13	TRBJ2-1	CAISEETTGEQFF
TRBV6-5	13	-	CASSYRTLETQYF
TRBV4-3	16	TRBJ2-1	CASSQGFRDPYNEQFF
TRBV6-1	16	TRBJ1-5	CASSDGRTGGFQPQHF